The TCR beta chain under discussion was sequenced for a study of shared clonotypes between healthy human individuals. Remarks on this clone: Antigen unknown.

As originally analysed: Because ImmunoSEQ provided only junction sequences with no quality scores, the filtering differed. Repertoires were generated with immunoSEQ multiplex PCR, while TCRdb's copy carries only in-frame clones and drops some. V and J calls and clone size follow that table, whereas D and trimming were derived from the DNA. The sample includes 110,000 or so clones, 68% of them seen just once. Study-level findings and limits: Memory subsets had estimated richness that was generally smaller than that of naive subsets. Sorted-subset sequencing was shown by rarefaction to be incomplete despite large depth.

Germline-derived CDR1 and CDR2 are SGHAT and FQNNGV. V was shortened by 5 bases and J by 4 bases, with 19 bases between the two germline ends. The CDR3 covers 16 residues. Sequenced sample: memory CD8+ T cells sorted from blood. Subset indicated: CD45RO+ cells pooled with CCR7-negative TemRA cells. V and J are TRBV11-2 and TRBJ2-3; a weak D match, TRBD2 (6 bases). The receptor was derived from a woman in her thirties in good health. In nucleotides, the CDR3 is TGTGCCAGCAGCCCCCTGGGAGGCCAGGTGGCAGATACGCAGTATTTT. Its protein product is CASSPLGGQVADTQYF. The full variable domain, its missing parts supplied by reference TRBV11-2 and TRBJ2-3, is EAGVAQSPRYKIIEKRQSVAFWCNPISGHATLYWYQQILGQGPKLLIQFQNNGVVDDSQLPKDRFSAERLKGVDSTLKIQPAKLEDSAVYLCASSPLGGQVADTQYFGPGTRLTVL.